Below, 3 T cell receptor beta chains from the same sample are listed, as sequenced in a study of shared clonotypes between healthy human individuals. TCRdb's copy holds only in-frame clones and misses some; the assay was immunoSEQ multiplex PCR. This sample yields roughly 1,600,000 clones, of which less than 99% are seen a single time; 0.36% belongs to the top ten. The material sequenced was naive CD4+ T cells sorted from blood. Subset: CD45RA+ positively selected. Every receptor here comes from a man between 25 and 39 years old in good health.

This sequence joins TRBV11-3 and TRBJ2-6, with D possibly being TRBD1 (5 bases). The length of the CDR3 is 17 residues. Trimming took off 2 bases at V and 0 bases at J, with 11 bases between the two ends. Looked up from germline, CDR1 is SGHNT and CDR2 is YENEEA. The CDR3 sequence: CASSLRPTVSGANVLTF. In DNA, the CDR3 is TGTGCCAGCAGCTTACGACCGACAGTCTCTGGGGCCAACGTCCTGACTTTC.

For this clone: Within the sample, other DNA sequences also encode this same CDR3. The rearrangement links TRBV28 to TRBJ2-7; 7 nucleotides match TRBD1. The CDR3 contains 12 residues. The germline gives CDR1 MDHEN, CDR2 SYDVKM. V gave up 4 bases and J gave up 3 bases; unmatched junction bases: 0. The CDR3 is CASSWDSYEQYF. The CDR3 DNA sequence: TGTGCCAGCAGTTGGGACAGCTACGAGCAGTACTTC. Together with reference TRBV28 and TRBJ2-7, the CDR3 gives the full variable domain: DVKVTQSSRYLVKRTGEKVFLECVQDMDHENMFWYRQDPGLGLRLIYFSYDVKMKEKGDIPEGYSVSREKKERFSLILESASTNQTSMYLCASSWDSYEQYFGPGTRLTVT.

The gene calls are TRBV5-1 and TRBJ2-1; 7 nucleotides match TRBD2. Germline CDR1 reads SGHRS; CDR2 reads YFSETQ. The CDR3 length is 17 residues. J gave up 7 bases and V 0 bases, and 13 bases lay outside the gene matches. For the CDR3, the DNA is TGCGCCAGCAGCTTGGACCTAGCGGAGACCCTGGGGAATGAGCAGTTCTTC. It encodes CASSLDLAETLGNEQFF.